This paragraph covers one T cell receptor (beta chain) sequence. The antigen is not known. This sample is part of a study of T cells after yellow fever vaccination. The wider study: Fractions of low cell number were prepared using SMART-Seq v4 Ultra Low Input.

One entry per CDR3 protein results from TCRdb running MiXCR on the 5' RACE reads. Of over 300,000 distinct CDR3 sequences listed, roughly 3.9% are singletons. Trimming pared 2 bases from V and 4 bases from J, leaving 17 bases between. The CDR3 loop spans 16 amino acids. The germline V gene has CDR1 SGHAT and CDR2 FQNNGV. Overall study findings and caveats: Boosting was followed by the reappearance of most primary-vaccination clones (approximately 97% CD4, about 89% CD8). FACS-sorted repertoires could harbor abundant contaminating bulk-population clonotypes. Of the clonotypes, a small share occurred in both CD4 and CD8 compartments.

This clonotype was sampled from a man aged 18 to 35 who received the YFV17D yellow fever vaccine. The source was PBMCs, collected 5 days after the yellow fever booster vaccination. This rearrangement joins TRBV11-2 to TRBJ2-5; tentatively, D is TRBD1 or TRBD2 (5 bases each). The CDR3 DNA reads as TGTGCCAGCAGCTTACTCGGGGCGGTGGGCCTAGAGACCCAGTACTTC. It specifies CASSLLGAVGLETQYF.